This T cell receptor beta chain was retrieved from a study of blood T cell repertoires in COVID-19. As for the study in general: PBMCs, B-cell-depleted T cells, or T cells were the source of the cDNA or gDNA that made up the material.

Only a few counts were recorded for this clone. The CDR3 runs 16 residues. CDR1 is SGHNT, CDR2 YYREEE, per germline (reference sequence). The germline V and J ends were trimmed by 4 bases and 4 bases, with 20 bases remaining between them. Clones were sequenced by immunoSEQ multiplex PCR, and TCRdb holds only the in-frame ones, with some missing. Of approximately 470,000 clones listed, around 90% were seen once; the top ten hold 0.7%. The sequenced material came from PBMCs or T cells enriched from blood (not recorded which). The sequence was obtained from a woman between 18 and 30 years old who had recovered from COVID-19. This sequence joins TRBV5-4 and TRBJ1-2, with D possibly TRBD1 on 5 matching bases. The CDR3 here is CASSPFSRDLTYGYTF. In nucleotides, the CDR3 is TGTGCCAGCAGCCCCTTCTCCAGGGATCTGACCTATGGCTACACCTTC.